The next 23 T cell receptor beta chains were all read from a single sample in a study of OX40 agonist ivuxolimab in advanced cancers. The repertoire was sequenced with immunoSEQ multiplex PCR; TCRdb's copy has only in-frame clones and lacks some. This sample has about 100,000 clones, with around 93% found just once. Sequences were derived from CD4+ or CD8+ T cells sorted from blood, sampled in a trial of the OX40 agonist ivuxolimab. The receptors originated from an adult with an advanced solid tumor such as melanoma, head and neck, liver or kidney cancer.

This clone was picked up a small number of times. V usage is TRBV7-9 and J usage is TRBJ1-1, with 9 bases that match TRBD1. Trimming removed 4 bases from V and 1 base from J; junction bases left unmatched: 4. The CDR3 consists of 15 residues. The germline V gene encodes CDR1 SEHNR and CDR2 FQNEAQ (reference sequence). This chain's CDR3 is CASSSMGQGNTEAFF. The CDR3 coding sequence is TGTGCCAGCAGCTCCATGGGACAGGGGAACACTGAAGCTTTCTTT. The entire variable domain, with the rest obtained from reference TRBV7-9 and TRBJ1-1, is as follows: DTGVSQNPRHKITKRGQNVTFRCDPISEHNRLYWYRQTLGQGPEFLTYFQNEAQLEKSRLLSDRFSAERPKGSFSTLEIQRTEQGDSAMYLCASSSMGQGNTEAFFGQGTRLTVV.

The rearrangement uses TRBV11-3 and TRBJ2-3, with a tentative D call TRBD2 (6 bases). V was shortened by 2 bases and J by 0 bases, with 15 bases between the two germline ends. Germline loops: CDR1 SGHNT, CDR2 YENEEA. The CDR3 has 17 residues. CDR3 protein: CASSLYGAGTSTDTQYF. Here the CDR3 DNA reads TGTGCCAGCAGCTTATATGGCGCGGGAACAAGCACAGATACGCAGTATTTT.

The chain recombines TRBV18 with TRBJ2-5; possible D gene TRBD1, 6 bases. The V end was cut by 2 bases, the J end by 2 bases, with 15 bases between. Looked up from germline, CDR1 is KGHSH and CDR2 is LQKENI. CDR3 length: 16 amino acids. The CDR3 loop is CASSPTWVQGQETQYF. CDR3 DNA sequence: TGTGCCAGCTCACCAACATGGGTCCAGGGGCAAGAGACCCAGTACTTC.

The rearrangement uses TRBV6-6 and TRBJ1-5; possibly TRBD1 for D (5 bases). The germline gives CDR1 MNHNY, CDR2 SVGAGI (reference sequence). The CDR3 is made up of 13 amino acids. Trimming pared 6 bases from V and 7 bases from J, leaving 13 bases between. The CDR3 protein is CASRPGALQPQHF. The DNA for the CDR3 is TGTGCCAGCAGACCCGGGGCCCTCCAGCCCCAGCATTTT.

The chain links TRBV2 to TRBJ1-2; D gene unclear. Trimming stripped 3 bases from V and 7 bases from J, with 15 bases between. The V gene's germline CDR1 is SNHLY and CDR2 FYNNEI. This CDR3 is 14 amino acids long. CDR3 nucleotide sequence: TGTGCCAGCAGTGATGCTGGGCGCCATTCTGGCTACACCTTC. This sequence encodes CASSDAGRHSGYTF.

The rearrangement links TRBV6-4 to TRBJ2-3; 11 bases are shared with TRBD2. The CDR3 consists of 17 residues. With V trimmed by 6 bases and J by 5 bases, 13 bases remained unmatched. From germline, CDR1 is MRHNA and CDR2 SNTAGT. CDR3 loop: CASSLYSGGALEDTQYF. The CDR3 DNA reads TGTGCCAGCAGCCTCTATAGCGGGGGGGCCCTTGAAGATACGCAGTATTTT.

In nucleotides, the CDR3 is TGTGCCAGCAGCTCAGGGAGGAGAGGGAACACTGAAGCTTTCTTT. This gives the protein CASSSGRRGNTEAFF. The chain employs TRBV11-2 and TRBJ1-1; D is perhaps TRBD1 (5 bases). V was trimmed by 4 bases and J by 1 base, leaving 13 bases between them. The CDR3 contains 15 residues. Germline V gene lookup returns CDR1 SGHAT and CDR2 FQNNGV.

This sequence joins TRBV2 and TRBJ2-3; D is unclear. The CDR3 is made up of 11 amino acids. Per the germline V gene, CDR1 is SNHLY and CDR2 is FYNNEI. Trimming stripped 5 bases from V and 6 bases from J, with 6 bases between. The CDR3 region has the DNA TGTGCCAGCAGTAAATTCGATACGCAGTATTTT. Protein: CASSKFDTQYF.

The DNA of the CDR3 is TGTGCCAGCAGCTTATCGGGGTCAGGGGCCAACGTCCTGACTTTC. It yields the protein CASSLSGSGANVLTF. The rearrangement links TRBV7-9 to TRBJ2-6; perhaps TRBD2 as D (5 bases). This CDR3 spans 15 amino acids. Germline assignment: CDR1 SEHNR and CDR2 FQNEAQ (reference sequence). V was pared by 2 bases and J by 4 bases, with 9 bases between.

The V and J genes are TRBV28 and TRBJ2-3; the D gene is possibly TRBD1 (6 bases). The CDR3 has 15 residues. Germline V gene lookup returns CDR1 MDHEN and CDR2 SYDVKM. With 4 bases removed from V and 3 bases from J, the gap between germline ends came to 14 bases. The CDR3 spells CASSSHGGGTDTQYF. CDR3 nucleotide sequence: TGTGCCAGCAGTTCGCATGGGGGCGGAACAGATACGCAGTATTTT.

The genes are TRBV29-1 and TRBJ2-3; unclear D gene. The V and J ends lost 5 bases and 3 bases respectively, with 15 bases between them. The CDR3 length is 14 residues. Germline CDR1 SQVTM, CDR2 ANQGSEA. The CDR3 nucleotides read TGCAGCGTTCCCCACTCTGGCACGACAGATACGCAGTATTTT. It specifies CSVPHSGTTDTQYF.

The chain uses TRBV5-6 and TRBJ2-7, with TRBD2 matching 7 bases. CDR3 size: 16 residues. The germline V gene encodes CDR1 SGHDT and CDR2 YYEEEE. Trimming cost V 4 bases and J 0 bases; bases outside gene matches: 10. Here the CDR3 reads CASSRLLASISYEQYF. In nucleotides, the CDR3 is TGTGCCAGCAGCCGACTACTAGCGTCTATCTCCTACGAGCAGTACTTC.

This chain links TRBV10-2 with TRBJ2-3; 7 nucleotides align to TRBD2. The V gene's germline CDR1 is WSHSY and CDR2 SAAADI. This CDR3 has 14 amino acids. The ends lost 6 bases at V and 11 bases at J; junction bases unmatched: 14. CDR3 sequence: CASSGRWDRGGQYF. In DNA, the CDR3 is TGCGCCAGCAGCGGGAGGTGGGATCGAGGAGGGCAGTATTTT.

V and J are TRBV12-5 and TRBJ1-4, with D perhaps matching TRBD1 (6 bases). This CDR3 spans 19 amino acids. Germline V gene sequence: CDR1 LGHNT, CDR2 FRNRAP. Between the trimmed V and J ends, which lost 9 bases and 3 bases, there was a span of 29 bases. The CDR3, as DNA: TGTGCTAGCCCTCGGGTCCGGCAAAGAGCGGACAGCCCTAATGAAAAACTGTTTTTT. It codes for CASPRVRQRADSPNEKLFF.

V gene TRBV30 combines with J gene TRBJ2-3; D is possibly TRBD1 (6 bases). The CDR3 is made up of 15 amino acids. Germline V gene lookup returns CDR1 GTSNPN and CDR2 SVGIG (reference sequence). V was pared by 0 bases and J by 0 bases, with 10 bases between. The CDR3: CAWSVDRGSTDTQYF. The CDR3 DNA reads as TGTGCCTGGAGTGTGGACAGAGGGAGCACAGATACGCAGTATTTT. Using reference TRBV30 and TRBJ2-3 for the parts outside the CDR3, the full variable domain is SQTIHQWPATLVQPVGSPLSLECTVEGTSNPNLYWYRQAAGRGLQLLFYSVGIGQISSEVPQNLSASRPQDRQFILSSKKLLLSDSGFYLCAWSVDRGSTDTQYFGPGTRLTVL.

The chain couples TRBV10-3 to TRBJ2-1, with TRBD2 identical over 11 bases. V trimming: 5 bases; J trimming: 15 bases; junction bases outside the gene matches: 6. Germline values: CDR1 ENHRY, CDR2 SYGVKD. This CDR3 comprises 12 residues. CDR3 sequence (DNA): TGTGCCATCAGTATTAGCGGGGGGGCCGCGTTCTTC. Translating it yields CAISISGGAAFF.

The chain's CDR3 is CSAHQGQGGEQYF. The CDR3 DNA follows: TGCAGCGCTCACCAGGGACAGGGTGGCGAGCAGTACTTC. The chain joins TRBV29-1 to TRBJ2-7; 9 bases line up with TRBD1. The CDR3 is made up of 13 amino acids. The J segment lost 6 bases and the V segment lost 7 bases, leaving 10 bases of the junction unmatched. Per germline, CDR1 SQVTM and CDR2 ANQGSEA.

This sequence joins TRBV18 and TRBJ1-2; no firm D call. Trimming removed 2 bases from V and 6 bases from J, with 10 bases in between. Germline CDR1 is KGHSH and CDR2 is LQKENI. The CDR3 is 13 amino acids. Written as DNA, the CDR3 is TGTGCCAGCTCACCAGGGCCCACCCATGGCTACACCTTC. Its translation: CASSPGPTHGYTF.

This clone was seen more than once but under ten times. The V call is TRBV7-6, the J call TRBJ2-7; no definite D call. Germline values: CDR1 SGHVS, CDR2 FNYEAQ. The CDR3 covers 12 residues. Trimming took 6 bases from V and 5 from J, leaving 11 bases between them. CDR3 in DNA: TGTGCCAGCAGTCCTTTGAACCACGAGCAGTACTTC. This gives the protein CASSPLNHEQYF.

The chain has TRBV7-9 and TRBJ2-1; no firm D call. This CDR3 has 13 amino acids. V dropped 5 bases and J dropped 0 bases, with 5 bases sitting between them. Looked up from germline, CDR1 is SEHNR and CDR2 is FQNEAQ (reference sequence). DNA for the CDR3: TGTGCCAGCAGCCCAAGCTCCTACAATGAGCAGTTCTTC. Translating gives CASSPSSYNEQFF.

This clone turned up a few times. This sequence joins TRBV29-1 and TRBJ1-4; D remains unclear. Trimming took 5 bases from V and 5 from J, leaving 3 bases between them. This CDR3 spans 10 amino acids. Per germline, CDR1 SQVTM and CDR2 ANQGSEA. This CDR3 reads CSVWNEKLFF. In DNA form, the CDR3 reads TGCAGCGTTTGGAATGAAAAACTGTTTTTT.

The CDR3 loop is CASSQGGPRTRNPGELFF. CDR3 coding DNA: TGTGCCAGCAGCCAGGGCGGTCCGCGGACTAGAAACCCCGGGGAGCTGTTTTTT. The chain has TRBV11-2 and TRBJ2-2; 7 nucleotides agree with TRBD2. The CDR3 loop spans 18 amino acids. Germline CDR1 and CDR2: SGHAT and FQNNGV. Trimming removed 5 bases from V and 6 bases from J; junction bases left unmatched: 18.

This clone was observed a handful of times. The CDR3 DNA reads as TGCGCCAGCAGTGAGTCCGGGAGGGGAAACACCATATATTTT. Protein product: CASSESGRGNTIYF. The chain carries TRBV10-2 and TRBJ1-3; no firm D call. In germline, CDR1 is WSHSY, CDR2 SAAADI. This CDR3 has 14 residues. The V end lost 0 bases, the J end lost 4 bases, and 7 bases lay between the germline ends.